The entry that follows covers one TCR beta chain sequence. Its cognate antigen is unknown. This sample is part of a study of early T cells in non-severe SARS-CoV-2 infection. Looking at the study overall: RNA in bulk from unsorted whole blood was sequenced, and chains were unpaired.

Unique molecular identifiers were affixed to single, distinct cDNA molecules. TCRdb ran MiXCR on the 5' RACE reads and lists one entry per CDR3 protein. The top ten hold around 25% of the sample, which has tens of thousands of distinct CDR3 sequences, 6% to 7.5% seen once. The CDR3 contains 12 residues. Trimming shortened V by 3 bases and J by 6 bases, and 9 bases separated the two germline ends. Study-wide points: Lookups in VDJdb leaned toward anti-spike CD8 responses and missed private and CD4 specificities.

Source: whole blood, taken at baseline. This TCR derives from an adult who was a healthcare worker with PCR-confirmed SARS-CoV-2 infection or an uninfected control (not recorded which). The J gene is TRBJ2-7, the V gene TRBV12-3 or TRBV12-4; the D gene is possibly TRBD2 (5 bases). CDR3 DNA sequence: TGTGCCAGCAGTTTTGAGGGAAGCGAGCAGTACTTC. It specifies CASSFEGSEQYF.